This TCR beta chain is from a study of blood T cells in healthy people across ages. As for the study in general: Template switching captured about one barcoded beta molecule per two T cells.

This clonotype occurred many times. Donation came from healthy Caucasian individuals in Russia who were aged about 6 to 100. Then a second PCR, running roughly 7 to 11 cycles, was carried out with a sample-barcoded 5' primer and a J-beta primer mix. Every molecule of cDNA carried a tag from a template-switch adaptor with 12 random nucleotides. TCRdb used MiXCR to reprocess the 5' RACE reads, holding one entry per CDR3 protein. Of over a million distinct CDR3 sequences listed, approximately 40% are singletons. The CDR3 runs 14 residues. The V gene lost 1 base and the J gene lost 11 bases, with 18 bases spanning the gap. Germline CDR1 and CDR2: SGHRS and YFSETQ.

This TCR was sampled from a young woman in good health. This chain joins TRBV5-1 and TRBJ2-5; D perhaps matches TRBD1 (6 bases). The sample was blood. The CDR3 DNA reads as TGCGCCAGCAGCTTGTCTGGGGGCTCCAATGAGCAGTACTTC. Translation: CASSLSGGSNEQYF.